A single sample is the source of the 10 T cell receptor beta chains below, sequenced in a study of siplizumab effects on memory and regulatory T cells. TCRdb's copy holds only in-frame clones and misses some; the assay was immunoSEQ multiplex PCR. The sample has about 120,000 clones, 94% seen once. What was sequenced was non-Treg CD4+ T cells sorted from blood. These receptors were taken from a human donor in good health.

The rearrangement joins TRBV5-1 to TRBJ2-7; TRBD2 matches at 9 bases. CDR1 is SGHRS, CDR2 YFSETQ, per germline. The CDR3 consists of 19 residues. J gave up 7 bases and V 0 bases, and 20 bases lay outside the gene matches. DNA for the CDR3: TGCGCCAGCAGCTTGGTTCTAGCGGGATCCTATTTGGGGTTGGGGGAGCAGTACTTC. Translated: CASSLVLAGSYLGLGEQYF.

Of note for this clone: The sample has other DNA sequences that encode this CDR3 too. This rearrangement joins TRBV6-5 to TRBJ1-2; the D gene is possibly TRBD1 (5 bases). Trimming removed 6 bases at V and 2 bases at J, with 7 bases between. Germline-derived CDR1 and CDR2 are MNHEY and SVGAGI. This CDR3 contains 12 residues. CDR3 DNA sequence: TGTGCCAGCAGCCGGGACAACTATGGCTACACCTTC. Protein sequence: CASSRDNYGYTF.

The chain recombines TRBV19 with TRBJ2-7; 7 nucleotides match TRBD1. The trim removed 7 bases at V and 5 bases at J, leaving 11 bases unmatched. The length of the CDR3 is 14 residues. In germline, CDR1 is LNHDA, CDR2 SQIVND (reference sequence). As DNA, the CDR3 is TGTGCCAGTACTGCCGATGACAGGGCGGACGAGCAGTACTTC. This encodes CASTADDRADEQYF.

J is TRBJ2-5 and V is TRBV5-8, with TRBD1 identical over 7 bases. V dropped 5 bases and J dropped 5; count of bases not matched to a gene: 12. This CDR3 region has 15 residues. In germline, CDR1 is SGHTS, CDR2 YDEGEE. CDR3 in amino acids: CASRGAGTVGETQYF. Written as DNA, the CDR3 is TGTGCCAGCAGGGGAGCCGGGACAGTAGGGGAGACCCAGTACTTC.

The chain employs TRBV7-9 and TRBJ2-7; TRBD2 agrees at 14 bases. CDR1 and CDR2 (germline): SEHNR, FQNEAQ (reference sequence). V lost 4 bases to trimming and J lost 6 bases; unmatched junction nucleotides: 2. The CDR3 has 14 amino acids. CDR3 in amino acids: CASSSGTSGSEQYF. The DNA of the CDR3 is TGTGCCAGCAGCTCCGGGACTAGCGGGAGCGAGCAGTACTTC.

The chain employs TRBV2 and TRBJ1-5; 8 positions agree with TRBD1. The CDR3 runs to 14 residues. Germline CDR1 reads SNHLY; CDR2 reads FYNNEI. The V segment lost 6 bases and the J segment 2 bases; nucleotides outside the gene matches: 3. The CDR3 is CASSQGAGNQPQHF. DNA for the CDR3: TGTGCCAGCAGCCAGGGGGCTGGCAATCAGCCCCAGCATTTT.

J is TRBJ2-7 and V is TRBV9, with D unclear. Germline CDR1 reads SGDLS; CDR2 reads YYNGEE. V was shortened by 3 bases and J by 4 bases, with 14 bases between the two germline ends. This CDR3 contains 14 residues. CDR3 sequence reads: CASSGIDVGYEQYF. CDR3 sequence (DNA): TGTGCCAGCAGCGGCATTGACGTGGGGTACGAGCAGTACTTC.

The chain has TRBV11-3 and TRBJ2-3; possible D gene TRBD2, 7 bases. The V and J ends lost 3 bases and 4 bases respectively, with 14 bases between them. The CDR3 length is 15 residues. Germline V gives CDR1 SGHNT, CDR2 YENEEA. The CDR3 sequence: CASSLRRGAADTQYF. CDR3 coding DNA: TGTGCCAGCAGCTTGCGTCGGGGGGCGGCAGATACGCAGTATTTT. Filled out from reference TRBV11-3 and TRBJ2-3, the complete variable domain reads EAGVVQSPRYKIIEKKQPVAFWCNPISGHNTLYWYLQNLGQGPELLIRYENEEAVDDSQLPKDRFSAERLKGVDSTLKIQPAELGDSAVYLCASSLRRGAADTQYFGPGTRLTVL.

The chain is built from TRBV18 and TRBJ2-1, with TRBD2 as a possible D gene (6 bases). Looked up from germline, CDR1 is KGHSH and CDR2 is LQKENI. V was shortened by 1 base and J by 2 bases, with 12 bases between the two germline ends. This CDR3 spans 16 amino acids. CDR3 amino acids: CASSPQPGVTYNEQFF. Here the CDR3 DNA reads TGTGCCAGCTCACCACAGCCGGGAGTCACCTACAATGAGCAGTTCTTC.

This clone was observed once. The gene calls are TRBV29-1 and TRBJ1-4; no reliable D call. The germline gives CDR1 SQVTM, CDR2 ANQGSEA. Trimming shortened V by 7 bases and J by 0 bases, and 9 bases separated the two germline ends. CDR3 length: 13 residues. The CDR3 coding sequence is TGCAGCGCCCTTAAAGCAACTAATGAAAAACTGTTTTTT. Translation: CSALKATNEKLFF.